This TCR beta chain is drawn from a study of chemoradiotherapy in HPV16-positive cancers. Study-level findings and limits: Candidate HPV-specific clones and E7-related TCR motifs grew in tumor during treatment.

This CDR3 has 14 residues. The V gene lost 5 bases and the J gene lost 2 bases, with 12 bases spanning the gap. CDR1 SGHAT and CDR2 FQNNGV come from the germline V gene. Over chemoradiotherapy, repertoires were sampled more than once. With respect to this clone: Its antigen remains unidentified.

Profiled with immunoSEQ multiplex PCR; TCRdb holds only in-frame clones, not every one. The table shows approximately 9,000 clones, with around 82% occurring only once. The rearrangement links TRBV11-2 to TRBJ1-1; D not certain. This TCR was recovered from a human donor with HPV-associated anogenital cancer. The input for sequencing was blood, taken from a patient who underwent chemoradiotherapy. The CDR3 region has the DNA TGTGCCAGCAGCCTGGGTCTTTCCAACACTGAAGCTTTCTTT. Its protein is CASSLGLSNTEAFF. The variable domain in full, completed from reference TRBV11-2 and TRBJ1-1, reads EAGVAQSPRYKIIEKRQSVAFWCNPISGHATLYWYQQILGQGPKLLIQFQNNGVVDDSQLPKDRFSAERLKGVDSTLKIQPAKLEDSAVYLCASSLGLSNTEAFFGQGTRLTVV.